This is a list of T cell receptor beta chains from one sample in a study of blood T cell repertoires in COVID-19. TCRdb's copy holds only in-frame clones and misses some; the assay was immunoSEQ multiplex PCR. The profile covers 300,000 to 350,000 clones, with roughly nine tenths appearing a single time and more than 0.8% taken by the ten largest. Sample: PBMCs or T cells enriched from blood (not recorded which). These receptors all come from a woman in her twenties or thirties who had recovered from COVID-19. CDR3s include the opening cysteine and the closing phenylalanine or tryptophan. The order of the fields is J gene, D gene, clone size, V gene, CDR3 protein, CDR3 DNA. D genes are given only for firm matches. Rows may omit the clone size; those that give it use once, few, many or a size class.

j_call: TRBJ1-1; d_call: -; clone_size: many; v_call: TRBV20-1; cdr3_aa: CSASAGADTEAFF; cdr3_nt: TGCAGTGCTAGTGCAGGGGCTGACACTGAAGCTTTCTTT
j_call: TRBJ2-7; d_call: -; clone_size: -; v_call: TRBV6-2/TRBV6-3; cdr3_aa: CASSYPQGKGRNYEQYF; cdr3_nt: TGTGCCAGCAGTTACCCGCAAGGGAAGGGGAGGAACTACGAGCAGTACTTC
j_call: TRBJ2-5; d_call: -; clone_size: -; v_call: TRBV27; cdr3_aa: CASSLFPNQETQYF; cdr3_nt: TGTGCCAGCAGTTTGTTCCCCAACCAAGAGACCCAGTACTTC
j_call: TRBJ1-2; d_call: TRBD1; clone_size: -; v_call: TRBV28; cdr3_aa: CASSLQGAYGYTF; cdr3_nt: TGTGCCAGCAGTTTACAGGGGGCATATGGCTACACCTTC
j_call: TRBJ2-1; d_call: TRBD2; clone_size: once; v_call: TRBV10-3; cdr3_aa: CAISDPGGTSGGRDEQFF; cdr3_nt: TGTGCCATCAGTGACCCCGGAGGGACTAGCGGGGGTCGGGATGAGCAGTTCTTC
j_call: TRBJ2-7; d_call: TRBD1; clone_size: -; v_call: TRBV5-1; cdr3_aa: CASSFGQGPYEQYF; cdr3_nt: TGCGCCAGCAGCTTTGGACAGGGCCCTTACGAGCAGTACTTC
j_call: TRBJ1-4; d_call: TRBD1; clone_size: -; v_call: TRBV5-6; cdr3_aa: CASRRTGGASTNEKLFF; cdr3_nt: TGTGCCAGCAGACGGACAGGGGGCGCATCTACGAATGAAAAACTGTTTTTT
j_call: TRBJ2-1; d_call: -; clone_size: -; v_call: TRBV2; cdr3_aa: CASTSEEQFF; cdr3_nt: TGTGCCAGCACCAGTGAAGAGCAGTTCTTC
j_call: TRBJ2-1; d_call: -; clone_size: -; v_call: TRBV29-1; cdr3_aa: CSVEDPRRLYNEQFF; cdr3_nt: TGCAGCGTTGAAGATCCGCGTAGACTTTACAATGAGCAGTTCTTC
j_call: TRBJ2-1; d_call: -; clone_size: few; v_call: TRBV5-6; cdr3_aa: CASSLGWGTYNEQFF; cdr3_nt: TGTGCCAGCAGCTTGGGTTGGGGCACCTACAATGAGCAGTTCTTC
j_call: TRBJ2-1; d_call: -; clone_size: -; v_call: TRBV7-9; cdr3_aa: CASSLGRNEQFF; cdr3_nt: TGTGCCAGCAGCTTAGGCAGGAATGAGCAGTTCTTC
j_call: TRBJ2-7; d_call: -; clone_size: -; v_call: TRBV13; cdr3_aa: CASSRGQRIYEQYF; cdr3_nt: TGTGCCAGCAGCCGCGGACAGAGGATCTACGAGCAGTACTTC
j_call: TRBJ1-3; d_call: -; clone_size: -; v_call: TRBV14; cdr3_aa: CASSQDFRAGNTIYF; cdr3_nt: TGTGCCAGCAGCCAAGACTTCAGGGCTGGAAACACCATATATTTT
j_call: TRBJ1-1; d_call: TRBD1; clone_size: -; v_call: TRBV12-5; cdr3_aa: CASGIAWDSSASMNTEAFF; cdr3_nt: TGTGCTAGTGGTATCGCCTGGGACAGTTCGGCGTCCATGAACACTGAAGCTTTCTTT
j_call: TRBJ1-2; d_call: -; clone_size: -; v_call: TRBV4-3; cdr3_aa: CASSQGREGFGYTF; cdr3_nt: TGCGCCAGCAGCCAGGGCAGGGAGGGATTTGGCTACACCTTC
j_call: TRBJ1-2; d_call: -; clone_size: -; v_call: TRBV18; cdr3_aa: CASSPDRESYGYTF; cdr3_nt: TGTGCCAGCTCGCCAGACAGAGAATCCTATGGCTACACCTTC
j_call: TRBJ1-2; d_call: -; clone_size: -; v_call: TRBV11-2; cdr3_aa: CASSPTEHPNYGYTF; cdr3_nt: TGTGCCAGCAGCCCTACAGAGCACCCTAACTATGGCTACACCTTC
j_call: TRBJ1-5; d_call: -; clone_size: -; v_call: TRBV27; cdr3_aa: CASSLFSNQPQHF; cdr3_nt: TGTGCCAGCAGTTTATTCTCCAATCAGCCCCAGCATTTT
j_call: TRBJ1-2; d_call: -; clone_size: -; v_call: TRBV7-9; cdr3_aa: CASSLGGTRNGYTF; cdr3_nt: TGTGCCAGCAGCTTAGGTGGGACAAGAAATGGCTACACCTTC
j_call: TRBJ1-5; d_call: -; clone_size: once; v_call: TRBV6-2/TRBV6-3; cdr3_aa: CASSPGRAGGIQNQPQHF; cdr3_nt: TGTGCCAGCAGCCCTGGGCGGGCAGGAGGGATCCAAAATCAGCCCCAGCATTTT
j_call: TRBJ1-5; d_call: -; clone_size: -; v_call: TRBV19; cdr3_aa: CASRSWDTSNQPQHF; cdr3_nt: TGTGCCAGTAGGAGTTGGGACACCTCAAATCAGCCCCAGCATTTT
j_call: TRBJ2-3; d_call: TRBD1; clone_size: -; v_call: TRBV7-8; cdr3_aa: CASSYRRQGQTDTQYF; cdr3_nt: TGTGCCAGCAGCTATAGACGACAGGGACAAACAGATACGCAGTATTTT
j_call: TRBJ1-5; d_call: -; clone_size: -; v_call: TRBV6-6; cdr3_aa: CASTAGDYQPQHF; cdr3_nt: TGTGCCAGCACCGCGGGGGACTATCAGCCCCAGCATTTT
j_call: TRBJ2-7; d_call: TRBD1; clone_size: -; v_call: TRBV11-2; cdr3_aa: CASSPALGTGTLSSYEQYF; cdr3_nt: TGTGCCAGCAGCCCCGCACTCGGGACAGGGACCCTCAGCTCCTACGAGCAGTACTTC
j_call: TRBJ1-6; d_call: -; clone_size: -; v_call: TRBV18; cdr3_aa: CASSPTTQGSDSPLHF; cdr3_nt: TGTGCCAGCTCACCAACTACACAGGGAAGTGATTCACCCCTCCACTTT
j_call: TRBJ1-5; d_call: -; clone_size: once; v_call: TRBV9; cdr3_aa: CASSADYSRPQHF; cdr3_nt: TGTGCCAGCAGCGCGGACTATTCGCGGCCCCAGCATTTT
j_call: TRBJ2-5; d_call: TRBD1; clone_size: -; v_call: TRBV3-1/TRBV3-2; cdr3_aa: CASSQAGGVKTQYF; cdr3_nt: TGTGCCAGCAGCCAAGCAGGGGGCGTGAAGACCCAGTACTTC
j_call: TRBJ1-1; d_call: -; clone_size: once; v_call: TRBV7-8; cdr3_aa: CASSLEAGERAEAFF; cdr3_nt: TGTGCCAGCAGCTTAGAGGCAGGGGAGAGGGCTGAAGCTTTCTTT